The rows below give T cell receptor beta chains drawn from one sample of a study of T cells after yellow fever vaccination. MiXCR, run by TCRdb on the 5' RACE reads, gives a single entry per CDR3 protein. The table has over 35,000 distinct CDR3 sequences, 5% to 8% seen once. Material: PBMCs, either bulk or a sorted T-cell subset (CD4+, CD8+, memory, or dextramer-sorted; not recorded which), obtained 45 days after the yellow fever booster vaccination. The receptors were sampled from a man under 40 who received the YFV17D yellow fever vaccine. CDR3s leave out the opening cysteine and the closing phenylalanine or tryptophan. A clone size is listed for some rows: how often the clone was seen (once, few, many), or a class if it is expanded.

v_gene	abundance	CDR3aa
TRBV6-2/TRBV6-3	many	ASSYSAYGTDTQY
TRBV6-6	few	ASNQRGGHEQF
TRBV7-2	many	ASSPRGGQGARYGYT
TRBV2	many	ASSDEVYSPLH
TRBV7-2	few	ASSFRGPWNIQY
TRBV30	NA	AWSVHKAGGSYEQY
TRBV20-1	many	SAKGSGQVAYGYT
TRBV4-1	few	ASSQDLGTGPYEQY
TRBV24-1	many	ATSDSSGRAPYEQY
TRBV2	NA	ASSPPGLAGRSSYEQY
TRBV7-9	many	ASSARGSYNEQF
TRBV28	many	ASSPYRAHED
TRBV3-1	many	ASSQEGSVSYEQY
TRBV7-2	NA	ASSYSGPASWGNVLT
TRBV7-2	many	ASSLGAGTGGQPQH
TRBV7-8	NA	ASSLVGLVGASGIYIQY
TRBV7-9	NA	ASSLLRESNYGYT
TRBV9	few	ASSVDPPWVGELF
TRBV9	many	ASSITSGGYEQY
TRBV30	NA	AWSTGSHTGELF
TRBV4-2	few	ASSDGDRSSYNEQF
TRBV30	few	AWTRGGEQY
TRBV10-2	many	ASNIAGIQETQY
TRBV3-1	few	ASSQAPGLSPSYEQY
TRBV4-3	many	ASSLQGRNIQY
TRBV20-1	NA	SADPGTGLGNTEAF
TRBV7-2	few	ASARVATRENIQY
TRBV10-3	NA	AISPRSSVSGTREDTQY
TRBV18	many	ASSRDNRQETQY
TRBV6-1	many	ASSETATRLAGGGTQY
TRBV12-3/TRBV12-4	many	ASSLGDSGAEAF
TRBV14	many	ASSQEIGSYEQY
TRBV4-2	many	ASSQREGSDTQY
TRBV29-1	many	SALFGLQSNEQF
TRBV7-9	many	ASSLGGQFFQPQH
TRBV5-1	many	ASNSGSSYNEQF
TRBV20-1	many	SARDPRGLVYYEQY
TRBV5-1	few	ASSSDPHYNEQF
TRBV29-1	many	SADTRSTQY
TRBV28	many	ASSATTPTLH
TRBV3-1	few	ASKKTSGPHEQY
TRBV20-1	many	SARVPESMQY
TRBV10-2	many	ASRLTSEQF
TRBV9	many	ASSDGQPGGYT
TRBV20-1	NA	SAGDNNEKLF
TRBV20-1	NA	SARVPGDRDIQY
TRBV15	few	ATSREGVGADTQY
TRBV7-7	many	ASSAGTGSYEQY